These T cell receptor beta chains were read from a single sample in a study of control samples from healthy donors and cancer patients. Sequencing used immunoSEQ multiplex PCR; TCRdb keeps in-frame clones, though not all of them. The sample has approximately 40,000 clones, around 70% seen once; the top ten hold about 15%. The sequencing sample was made of formalin-fixed, paraffin-embedded tissue. Receptors originate from a male donor with melanoma. CDR3s include the opening cysteine and the closing phenylalanine or tryptophan. Each record gives: J gene, V gene, clone size, CDR3 length, CDR3 protein. Part of the rows lack a size; the others show once, few, many or a class for expanded clones.

TRBJ1-2,TRBV28,few,18,CASRTLGFLGRANYGYTF
TRBJ2-5,TRBV9,-,12,CASSHPAETQYF
TRBJ1-5,TRBV14,-,13,CASSQGRNQPQHF
TRBJ2-3,TRBV18,-,16,CASSSFRDSLTDTQYF
TRBJ1-2,TRBV25-1,-,12,CASSEHSYGYTF
TRBJ2-7,TRBV6-5,-,13,CASSYPGTYEQYF
TRBJ2-1,TRBV5-6,-,15,CASSYFSGTYNEQFF
TRBJ2-5,TRBV19,-,14,CASSEGRAGETQYF
TRBJ2-7,TRBV10-2,many,15,CASSEVAGTKREQYF
TRBJ1-5,TRBV6-5,-,15,CASSYNRLSNQPQHF
TRBJ2-2,TRBV18,-,14,CASSPSFAGGELFF
TRBJ2-3,TRBV5-6,-,16,CASSNRRTSGRDTQYF
TRBJ1-6,TRBV3-1/TRBV3-2,-,15,CASSIRWGDSSPLHF
TRBJ2-3,TRBV7-2,-,15,CASSLGLSSTDTQYF
TRBJ1-2,TRBV6-5,few,13,CASSRDRVYGYTF
TRBJ2-1,TRBV24-1,-,15,CATSDTGTDHNEQFF
TRBJ2-7,TRBV28,-,13,CASSFRGLYEQYF
TRBJ1-1,TRBV2,-,13,CAGSAQPNTEAFF
TRBJ1-6,TRBV5-1,once,16,CASSLGAGTLNSPLHF
TRBJ2-7,TRBV7-8,-,13,CASSLDRVYEQYF
TRBJ2-1,TRBV4-1,once,16,CASSRQRSGSYNEQFF
TRBJ2-3,TRBV20-1,-,14,CSASRGAGTDTQYF
TRBJ2-1,TRBV12-3/TRBV12-4,-,13,CASSLSGGNEQFF
TRBJ2-1,TRBV19,-,17,CASSVSRASGTYNEQFF
TRBJ2-7,TRBV5-1,-,14,CASSLAPGAHEQYF
TRBJ2-2,TRBV18,-,16,CASSPLLGANTGELFF
TRBJ2-5,TRBV18,-,16,CASSPPTSGNQETQYF
TRBJ2-7,TRBV28,-,13,CASTATAIYEQYF
TRBJ1-2,TRBV10-3,-,14,CAISEGSRGYGYTF
TRBJ1-3,TRBV5-6,-,15,CASRPRGYTGNTIYF
TRBJ1-1,TRBV19,-,13,CASSIEVNTEAFF
TRBJ2-3,TRBV4-1,-,17,CASSQEVRQGATDTQYF
TRBJ2-1,TRBV10-1,many,15,CASSESSTARNEQFF
TRBJ2-7,TRBV15,-,10,CATGLNEQYF
TRBJ1-3,TRBV6-5,-,14,CASCSTGVGNTIYF
TRBJ2-7,TRBV6-4,-,13,CASSDWVPYEQYF
TRBJ2-1,TRBV9,-,13,CASSVGPLNEQFF